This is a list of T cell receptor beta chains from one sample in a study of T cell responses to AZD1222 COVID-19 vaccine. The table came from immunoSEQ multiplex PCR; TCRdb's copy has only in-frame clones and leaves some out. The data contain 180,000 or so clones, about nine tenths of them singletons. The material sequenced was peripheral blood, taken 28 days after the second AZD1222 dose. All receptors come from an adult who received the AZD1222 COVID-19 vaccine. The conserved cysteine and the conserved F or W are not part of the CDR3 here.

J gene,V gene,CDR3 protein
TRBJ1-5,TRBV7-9,ASSFWRGTLRASNQPQH
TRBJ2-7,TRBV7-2,ASSLIGYEQY
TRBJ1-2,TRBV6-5,ASRTGSLGNYGYT
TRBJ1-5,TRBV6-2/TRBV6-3,ASSFGSGQYSNQPQH
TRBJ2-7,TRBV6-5,ASSYSQGQPYEQY
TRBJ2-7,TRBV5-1,ASSGSYEQY
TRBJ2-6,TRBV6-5,ASRTDRAGANVLT
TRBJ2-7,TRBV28,ASSLWDRGLISYEQY
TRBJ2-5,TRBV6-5,ASTPPRGTETQY
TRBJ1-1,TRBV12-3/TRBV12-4,ASGTDTEAF
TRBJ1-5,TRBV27,ASSAGAAGQPQH
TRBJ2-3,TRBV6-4,ASSPSSGGSTDTQY
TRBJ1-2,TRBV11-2,ASSPGTGRIWDGYT
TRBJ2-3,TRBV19,ATQGARPTDTQY
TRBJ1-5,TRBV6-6,ASSWDSNQPQH
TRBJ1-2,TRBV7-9,ASSLGGDRANYGYT
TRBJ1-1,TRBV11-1,ASSQLSTGGTEAF
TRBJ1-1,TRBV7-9,ASSGYVYEAF
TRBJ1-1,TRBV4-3,ASSQESVTEAF
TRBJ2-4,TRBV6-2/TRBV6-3,ASSYHTLIQY
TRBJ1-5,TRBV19,ASSETGSGQPQH
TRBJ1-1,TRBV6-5,ASSYPGQMNTEAF
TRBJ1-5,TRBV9,ASSVGGSGNQPQH
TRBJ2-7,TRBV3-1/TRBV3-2,ASSHWAGIDYYEQY
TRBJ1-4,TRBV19,ASSRLTNEKLF
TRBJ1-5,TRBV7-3,ASSTRQPQH
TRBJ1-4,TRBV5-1,ASSSGRPDGEKLF
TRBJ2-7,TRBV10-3,AISESGTRGYEQY
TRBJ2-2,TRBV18,ASSPRQGNTGELF